Each of the 9 T cell receptor beta chains below was sequenced from the same sample in a study of blood T cells in healthy people across ages. Then a second PCR, running roughly 7 to 12 cycles, was carried out with a sample-barcoded 5' primer and a J-beta primer mix. TCRdb used MiXCR to reprocess the 5' RACE reads, holding one entry per CDR3 protein. In the table there are about 2 million distinct CDR3 sequences, 49% of which are singletons. Sequenced input: blood. The source of these receptors is a woman in her 40s in good health.

The V call is TRBV15, the J call TRBJ2-5; D might be TRBD1 (6 bases). Trimming removed 1 base at V and 1 base at J, with 16 bases between. CDR3 length: 17 residues. CDR1 is LNHNV, CDR2 YYDKDF, per germline (reference sequence). The CDR3 DNA reads TGTGCCACCAGCAGAGTGGGGGCCAGGGCCCTCCAAGAGACCCAGTACTTC. Translated: CATSRVGARALQETQYF.

This chain connects TRBV19 to TRBJ2-1, with TRBD1 matching over 11 bases. The CDR3 has 20 residues. Germline V gene sequence: CDR1 LNHDA, CDR2 SQIVND (reference sequence). Trimming cost V 5 bases and J 1 base; bases outside gene matches: 16. The CDR3 loop reads CASSGGLGTGGKISYNEQFF. CDR3 DNA sequence: TGTGCCAGTAGTGGGGGTCTTGGGACAGGGGGAAAGATTTCCTACAATGAGCAGTTCTTC.

This chain uses TRBV6-5 with TRBJ2-3; perhaps D is TRBD1 or TRBD2 (6 bases each). V lost 6 bases, J lost 2 bases, and 15 bases lay in between. The CDR3 runs to 15 residues. From germline, CDR1 is MNHEY and CDR2 SVGAGI. The CDR3 is CASRQGGSPTDTQYF. The CDR3 coding sequence is TGTGCCAGCAGGCAAGGGGGGTCCCCCACAGATACGCAGTATTTT.

J is TRBJ1-1 and V is TRBV7-2; 8 nucleotides align to TRBD1. The germline gives CDR1 SGHTA, CDR2 FQGNSA. V shed 5 bases, J shed 4 bases, and the junction held 9 bases outside the gene matches. The CDR3 covers 15 residues. The CDR3 DNA follows: TGTGCCAGCAGCGCCAGACCCGGACAGGGCACTGAAGCTTTCTTT. Residues: CASSARPGQGTEAFF.

The chain joins TRBV7-2 to TRBJ2-7; D could derive from TRBD1 or TRBD2 (6 bases each). The V end was cut by 8 bases, the J end by 6 bases, with 23 bases between. The CDR3 consists of 15 residues. Germline V CDR1 and CDR2: SGHTA, FQGNSA. The CDR3 DNA reads as TGTGCCAGCGGATGGCGGGGACAAGGGAATGGCGAGCAGTACTTC. It is translated as CASGWRGQGNGEQYF. The full variable domain, its missing parts supplied by reference TRBV7-2 and TRBJ2-7, is GAGVSQSPSNKVTEKGKDVELRCDPISGHTALYWYRQSLGQGLEFLIYFQGNSAPDKSGLPSDRFSAERTGGSVSTLTIQRTQQEDSAVYLCASGWRGQGNGEQYFGPGTRLTVT.

This clonotype was counted at least ten times. The chain has TRBV3-1 and TRBJ2-7; D gene ambiguous. V dropped 4 bases and J dropped 3 bases, with 7 bases sitting between them. The CDR3 runs to 12 residues. Germline V gene data show CDR1 as LGHDT and CDR2 as YNNKEL (reference sequence). CDR3 region: CASSRLSYEQYF. The CDR3 DNA reads as TGTGCCAGCAGCCGTCTAAGCTACGAGCAGTACTTC.

V usage is TRBV5-1 and J usage is TRBJ2-5; 10 positions agree with TRBD2. From germline, CDR1 is SGHRS and CDR2 YFSETQ. The J segment lost 0 bases and the V segment lost 4 bases, leaving 6 bases of the junction unmatched. The CDR3 is 16 amino acids. The CDR3 DNA sequence: TGCGCCAGCAGCCCCCTTAGCGGGGGGTACCAAGAGACCCAGTACTTC. The encoded protein is CASSPLSGGYQETQYF.

As to this clonotype: A single base separates this from a much larger clone, so it may be a read error. The CDR3 region has the DNA TGCAGTGCTAGTGTACTAGCGGAGTACAGTGAGCAGTTCTTC. This gives the protein CSASVLAEYSEQFF. The rearrangement uses TRBV20-1 and TRBJ2-7, with TRBD2 matching 8 bases. The DNA end is a closer match to TRBJ2-1, so the J assignment may be wrong. Germline V lookup: CDR1 DFQATT, CDR2 SNEGSKA (reference sequence). This CDR3 region has 14 residues.

The table lists this clonotype with a count of one. The chain is built from TRBV27 and TRBJ2-5; tentative D call: TRBD2 (5 bases). The last part of the DNA fits TRBJ2-1 better; the J call may be wrong. There are 12 residues in the CDR3. The germline gives CDR1 MNHEY, CDR2 SMNVEV (reference sequence). CDR3 protein: CASSKRGETQFF. As DNA, the CDR3 is TGTGCCAGCTCTAAACGGGGAGAGACCCAGTTCTTC.